This paragraph reports one TCR beta chain. As yet, its antigen is unknown. This entry belongs to a study of shared clonotypes between healthy human individuals. The study, taken as a whole, reports: Blood was the only sampled material, and tissue repertoires likely differ.

As defined, naive CD8 cells were CD45RO-negative and positively selected for CCR7, with terminally differentiated effector memory CD45RA+ cells excluded. Generated by immunoSEQ multiplex PCR, the TCRdb table keeps only in-frame clones and is missing some. The sample has around 700,000 clones, around 90% seen once. Trimming took off 3 bases at V and 4 bases at J, with 13 bases between the two ends. The CDR3 has 14 residues. CDR1 and CDR2 from the germline V gene are GTSNPN and SVGIG (reference sequence). Sequenced: naive CD8+ T cells sorted from blood. The gene calls are TRBV30 and TRBJ1-5; no clear D gene. The clonotype was recovered from a man aged 25-45 years in good health. The CDR3 sequence: CAWSPPGPNQPQHF. In nucleotides, the CDR3 is TGTGCCTGGAGCCCTCCGGGCCCGAATCAGCCCCAGCATTTT.